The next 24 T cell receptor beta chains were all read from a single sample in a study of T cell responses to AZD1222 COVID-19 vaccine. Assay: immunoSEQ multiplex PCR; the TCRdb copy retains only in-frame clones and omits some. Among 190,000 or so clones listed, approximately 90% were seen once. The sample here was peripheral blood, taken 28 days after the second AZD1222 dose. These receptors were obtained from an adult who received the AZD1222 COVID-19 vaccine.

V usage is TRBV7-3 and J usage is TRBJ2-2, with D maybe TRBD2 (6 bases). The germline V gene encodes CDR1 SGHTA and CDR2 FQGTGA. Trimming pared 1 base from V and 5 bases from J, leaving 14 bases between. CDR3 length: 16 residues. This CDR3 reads CASSLSPRGGTGELFF. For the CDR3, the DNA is TGTGCCAGCAGCTTAAGCCCCCGGGGAGGTACCGGGGAGCTGTTTTTT. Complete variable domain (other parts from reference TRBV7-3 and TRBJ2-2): GAGVSQTPSNKVTEKGKYVELRCDPISGHTALYWYRQSLGQGPEFLIYFQGTGAADDSGLPNDRFFAVRPEGSVSTLKIQRTERGDSAVYLCASSLSPRGGTGELFFGEGSRLTVL.

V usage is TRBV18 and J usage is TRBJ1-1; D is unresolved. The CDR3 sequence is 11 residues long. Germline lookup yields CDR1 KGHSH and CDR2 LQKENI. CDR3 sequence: CAMGLGTEAFF. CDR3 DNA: TGTGCAATGGGCTTGGGTACTGAAGCTTTCTTT.

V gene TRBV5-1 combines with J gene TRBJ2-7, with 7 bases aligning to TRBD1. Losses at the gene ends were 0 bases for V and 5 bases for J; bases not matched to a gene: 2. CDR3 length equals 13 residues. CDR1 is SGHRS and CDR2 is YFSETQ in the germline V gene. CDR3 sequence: CASSLGQGDEQYF. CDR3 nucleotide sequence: TGCGCCAGCAGCTTGGGACAGGGTGACGAGCAGTACTTC.

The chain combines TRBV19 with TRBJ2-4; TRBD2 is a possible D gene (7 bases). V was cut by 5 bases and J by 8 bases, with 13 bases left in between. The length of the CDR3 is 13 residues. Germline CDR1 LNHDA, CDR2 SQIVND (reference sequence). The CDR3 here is CASSEGGTDIQYF. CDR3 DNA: TGTGCCAGTAGTGAGGGGGGGACGGACATTCAGTACTTC. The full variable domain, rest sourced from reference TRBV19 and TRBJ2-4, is DGGITQSPKYLFRKEGQNVTLSCEQNLNHDAMYWYRQDPGQGLRLIYYSQIVNDFQKGDIAEGYSVSREKKESFPLTVTSAQKNPTAFYLCASSEGGTDIQYFGAGTRLSVL.

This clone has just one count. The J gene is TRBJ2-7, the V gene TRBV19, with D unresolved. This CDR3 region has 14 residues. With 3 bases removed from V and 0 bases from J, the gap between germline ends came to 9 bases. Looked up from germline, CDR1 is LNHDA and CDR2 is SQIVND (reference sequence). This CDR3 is CASSIAGDSYEQYF. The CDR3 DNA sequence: TGTGCCAGTAGTATCGCTGGGGACTCCTACGAGCAGTACTTC.

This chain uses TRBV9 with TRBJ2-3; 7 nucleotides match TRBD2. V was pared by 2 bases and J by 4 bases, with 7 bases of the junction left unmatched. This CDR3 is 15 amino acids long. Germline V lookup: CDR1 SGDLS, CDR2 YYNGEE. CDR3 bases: TGTGCCAGCAGCGTGGGGCGGGAGAGCGCAGATACGCAGTATTTT. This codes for CASSVGRESADTQYF.

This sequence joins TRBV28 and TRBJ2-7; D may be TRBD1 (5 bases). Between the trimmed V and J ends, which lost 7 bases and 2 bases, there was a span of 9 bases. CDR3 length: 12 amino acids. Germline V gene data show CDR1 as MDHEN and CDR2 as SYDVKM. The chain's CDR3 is CASTETAYEQYF. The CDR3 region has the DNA TGTGCCAGCACCGAGACAGCCTACGAGCAGTACTTC.

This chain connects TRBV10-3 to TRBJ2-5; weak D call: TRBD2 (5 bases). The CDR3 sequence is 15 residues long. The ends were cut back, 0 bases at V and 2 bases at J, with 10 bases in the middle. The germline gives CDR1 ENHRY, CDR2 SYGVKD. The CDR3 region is CAISESAGSQETQYF. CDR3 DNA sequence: TGTGCCATCAGTGAGTCGGCGGGTTCACAAGAGACCCAGTACTTC.

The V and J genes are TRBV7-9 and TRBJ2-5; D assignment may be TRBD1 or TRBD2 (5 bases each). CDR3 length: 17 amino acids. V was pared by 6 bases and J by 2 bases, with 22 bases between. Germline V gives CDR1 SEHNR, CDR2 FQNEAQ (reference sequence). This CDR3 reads CASRSPPGRSIQETQYF. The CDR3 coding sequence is TGTGCCAGCAGATCCCCCCCGGGACGGTCAATTCAAGAGACCCAGTACTTC.

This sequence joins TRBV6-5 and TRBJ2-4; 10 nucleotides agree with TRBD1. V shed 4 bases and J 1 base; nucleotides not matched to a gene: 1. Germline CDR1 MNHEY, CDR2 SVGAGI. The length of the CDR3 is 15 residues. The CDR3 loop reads CASSLGQGAKNIQYF. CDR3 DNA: TGTGCCAGCAGTTTGGGACAGGGGGCCAAAAACATTCAGTACTTC.

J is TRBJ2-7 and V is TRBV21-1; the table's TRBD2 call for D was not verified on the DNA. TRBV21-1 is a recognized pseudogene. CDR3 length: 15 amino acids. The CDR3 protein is CASRTTSGRTYEQYF. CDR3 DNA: TGTGCCAGCCGAACCACTAGCGGGAGAACCTACGAGCAGTACTTC.

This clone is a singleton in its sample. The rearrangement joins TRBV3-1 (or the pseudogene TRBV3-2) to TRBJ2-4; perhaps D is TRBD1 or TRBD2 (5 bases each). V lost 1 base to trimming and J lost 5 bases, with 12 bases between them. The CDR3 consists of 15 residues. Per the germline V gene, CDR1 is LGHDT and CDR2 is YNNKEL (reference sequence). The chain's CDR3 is CASSQVRRDQNIQYF. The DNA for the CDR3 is TGTGCCAGCAGCCAAGTCCGAAGGGACCAAAACATTCAGTACTTC.

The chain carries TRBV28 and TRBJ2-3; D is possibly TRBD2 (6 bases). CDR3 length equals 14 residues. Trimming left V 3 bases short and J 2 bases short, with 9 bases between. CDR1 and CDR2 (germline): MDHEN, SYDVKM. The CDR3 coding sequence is TGTGCCAGCAGTTTCGGGACTTTCACAGATACGCAGTATTTT. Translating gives CASSFGTFTDTQYF.

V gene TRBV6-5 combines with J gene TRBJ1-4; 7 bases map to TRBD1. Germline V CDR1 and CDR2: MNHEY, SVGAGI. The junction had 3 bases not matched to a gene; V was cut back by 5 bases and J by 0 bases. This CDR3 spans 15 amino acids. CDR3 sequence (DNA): TGTGCCAGCAGTAGAGGGACAGCAACTAATGAAAAACTGTTTTTT. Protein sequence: CASSRGTATNEKLFF.

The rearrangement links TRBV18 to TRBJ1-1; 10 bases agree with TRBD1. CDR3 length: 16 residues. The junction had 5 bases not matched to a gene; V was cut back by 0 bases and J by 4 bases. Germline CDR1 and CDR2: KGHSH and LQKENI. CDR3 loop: CASSPPTGGEVTEAFF. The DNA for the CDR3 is TGTGCCAGCTCACCACCGACAGGGGGCGAGGTCACTGAAGCTTTCTTT.

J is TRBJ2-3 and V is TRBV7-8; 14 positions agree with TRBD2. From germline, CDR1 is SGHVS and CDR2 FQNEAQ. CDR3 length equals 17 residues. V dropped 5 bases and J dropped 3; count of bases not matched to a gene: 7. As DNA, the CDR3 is TGTGCCAGCAGCCCCGGGACTAGCGGGAGCAGGACAGATACGCAGTATTTT. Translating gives CASSPGTSGSRTDTQYF.

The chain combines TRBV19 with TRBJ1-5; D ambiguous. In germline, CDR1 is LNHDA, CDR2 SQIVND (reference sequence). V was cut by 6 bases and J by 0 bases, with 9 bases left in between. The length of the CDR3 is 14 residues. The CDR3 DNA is TGTGCCAGTAGATCCCTCTATAGCAATCAGCCCCAGCATTTT. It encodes CASRSLYSNQPQHF.

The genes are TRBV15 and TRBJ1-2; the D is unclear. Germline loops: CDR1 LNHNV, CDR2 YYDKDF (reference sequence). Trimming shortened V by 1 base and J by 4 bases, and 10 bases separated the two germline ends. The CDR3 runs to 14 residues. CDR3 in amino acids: CATSRAWAAYGYTF. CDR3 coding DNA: TGTGCCACCAGCAGAGCATGGGCAGCCTATGGCTACACCTTC.

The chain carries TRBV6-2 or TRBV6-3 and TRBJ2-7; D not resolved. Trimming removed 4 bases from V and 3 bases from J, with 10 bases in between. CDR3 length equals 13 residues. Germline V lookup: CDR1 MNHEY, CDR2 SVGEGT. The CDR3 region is CASSLEQHYEQYF. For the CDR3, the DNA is TGTGCCAGCAGTTTGGAACAGCACTACGAGCAGTACTTC.

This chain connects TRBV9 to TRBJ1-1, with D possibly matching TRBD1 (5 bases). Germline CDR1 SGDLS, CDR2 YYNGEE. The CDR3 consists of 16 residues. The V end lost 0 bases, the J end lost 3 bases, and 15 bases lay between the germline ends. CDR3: CASSVAISGGDTEAFF. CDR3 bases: TGTGCCAGCAGCGTAGCAATCTCAGGAGGGGACACTGAAGCTTTCTTT.

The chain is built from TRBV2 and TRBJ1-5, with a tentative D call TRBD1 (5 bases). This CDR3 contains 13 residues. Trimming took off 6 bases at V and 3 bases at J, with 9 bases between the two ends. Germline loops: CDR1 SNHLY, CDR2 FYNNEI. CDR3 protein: CASRDTTNQPQHF. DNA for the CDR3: TGTGCCAGCAGGGACACCACCAATCAGCCCCAGCATTTT.

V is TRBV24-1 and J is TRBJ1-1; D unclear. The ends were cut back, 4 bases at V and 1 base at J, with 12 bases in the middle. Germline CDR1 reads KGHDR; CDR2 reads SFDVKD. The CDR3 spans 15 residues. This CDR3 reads CATSDPREGNTEAFF. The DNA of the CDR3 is TGTGCCACCAGTGACCCGCGCGAGGGGAACACTGAAGCTTTCTTT.

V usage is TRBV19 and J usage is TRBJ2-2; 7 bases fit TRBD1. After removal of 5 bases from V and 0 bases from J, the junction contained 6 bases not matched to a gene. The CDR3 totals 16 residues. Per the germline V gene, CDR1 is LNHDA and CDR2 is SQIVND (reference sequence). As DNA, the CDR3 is TGTGCCAGTAGTGCCCGGGACAGAGCGAACACCGGGGAGCTGTTTTTT. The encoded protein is CASSARDRANTGELFF.

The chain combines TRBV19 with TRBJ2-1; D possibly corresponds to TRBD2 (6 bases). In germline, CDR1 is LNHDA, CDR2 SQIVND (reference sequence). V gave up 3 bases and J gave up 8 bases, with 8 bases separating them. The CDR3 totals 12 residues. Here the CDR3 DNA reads TGTGCCAGTAGTATCCGGGGGTATGAGCAGTTCTTC. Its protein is CASSIRGYEQFF.